The entry below describes one T cell receptor (beta chain). After removal of 1 base from V and 8 bases from J, the junction contained 7 bases not matched to a gene. The length of the CDR3 is 17 residues. Germline lookup yields CDR1 MGHRA and CDR2 YSYEKL. Libraries were prepared by immunoSEQ multiplex PCR; TCRdb keeps only in-frame clonotypes and omits some of them. The sample lists 75,000 to 95,000 clones, 89% occurring once. These data are taken from a study of technical replicates of blood from four donors. The chain joins TRBV4-1 to TRBJ2-1, with TRBD2 identical over 14 bases. The receptor was derived from a human donor in good health. What was sequenced was T cells isolated from PBMCs. The CDR3 nucleotides read TGCGCCAGCAGCCAAGGCCCCGGGACTAGCGGGAGCTATGAGCAGTTCTTC. Residues: CASSQGPGTSGSYEQFF.